The 17 T cell receptor beta chains reported below all come from one sample, sequenced in a study of radiotherapy plus CTLA-4 blockade in lung cancer. This table comes from immunoSEQ multiplex PCR, and its TCRdb copy is limited to in-frame clones, with some not included. The sample lists 50,000 or so clones, around 85% seen once, with under 3.5% in the top ten. The sample was peripheral blood, taken from a patient treated with radiotherapy plus ipilimumab. The receptor set was obtained from a human donor with non-small cell lung cancer who had a partial response to radiotherapy plus ipilimumab.

In DNA form, the CDR3 reads TGTGCCAGCAGTTACTCGAGCGGGAGGAACACCGGGGAGCTGTTTTTT. Its protein product is CASSYSSGRNTGELFF. The rearrangement joins TRBV6-6 to TRBJ2-2, with 8 nucleotides matching TRBD2. Per the germline V gene, CDR1 is MNHNY and CDR2 is SVGAGI (reference sequence). CDR3 size: 16 residues. The J segment lost 1 base and the V segment lost 0 bases, leaving 1 base of the junction unmatched.

The V call is TRBV29-1, the J call TRBJ2-5; 8 bases align to TRBD2. Germline V gives CDR1 SQVTM, CDR2 ANQGSEA. After removal of 7 bases from V and 4 bases from J, the junction contained 5 bases not matched to a gene. The CDR3 spans 12 residues. The CDR3 DNA is TGCAGCGACCTCGGGAGGGGAGAGACCCAGTACTTC. This encodes CSDLGRGETQYF.

This chain connects TRBV6-1 to TRBJ1-1; D is unclear. The CDR3 totals 13 residues. CDR1 is MNHNS and CDR2 is SASEGT in the germline V gene. V was cut by 5 bases and J by 8 bases, with 15 bases left in between. In DNA form, the CDR3 reads TGTGCCAGCAGTCAAAAATCGGGTTCAGAAGCTTTCTTT. Amino acids: CASSQKSGSEAFF.

Only one count was recorded for this clone. The V call is TRBV6-6, the J call TRBJ1-1, with TRBD1 matching over 8 bases. J gave up 8 bases and V 5 bases, and 10 bases lay outside the gene matches. Germline values: CDR1 MNHNY, CDR2 SVGAGI (reference sequence). This CDR3 is 14 amino acids long. The CDR3 protein is CASSPDRGYIEAFF. As DNA, the CDR3 is TGTGCCAGCAGTCCCGACAGGGGTTACATAGAAGCTTTCTTT.

In nucleotides, the CDR3 is TGTGCCAGCAGTGAAGCGGGACTCTACGAGCAGCCCCAGCATTTT. Translation: CASSEAGLYEQPQHF. The chain joins TRBV2 to TRBJ1-5, with D possibly TRBD1 on 5 matching bases. Germline values: CDR1 SNHLY, CDR2 FYNNEI. V dropped 0 bases and J dropped 7 bases, with 13 bases sitting between them. CDR3 length: 15 amino acids.

The V and J genes are TRBV27 and TRBJ2-5; 7 bases match TRBD1. The CDR3 covers 13 residues. The V gene's germline CDR1 is MNHEY and CDR2 SMNVEV (reference sequence). V trimming: 6 bases; J trimming: 4 bases; junction bases outside the gene matches: 5. The CDR3 DNA reads TGTGCCAGCAGCCCAACAGGGGTAGAGACCCAGTACTTC. Its protein product is CASSPTGVETQYF.

This clone occurred once. This sequence joins TRBV5-1 and TRBJ2-1, with D possibly matching TRBD2 (5 bases). CDR1 SGHRS and CDR2 YFSETQ come from the germline V gene. Trimming removed 1 base from V and 5 bases from J, with 10 bases in between. This CDR3 comprises 14 residues. This CDR3 is CASSLLGMDNEQFF. CDR3 DNA: TGCGCCAGCAGCTTGCTCGGGATGGACAATGAGCAGTTCTTC.

This clone was detected a few times. This chain links TRBV7-9 with TRBJ1-4; 7 nucleotides match TRBD1. Germline V lookup: CDR1 SEHNR, CDR2 FQNEAQ (reference sequence). The V segment lost 4 bases and the J segment 1 base; nucleotides outside the gene matches: 15. The CDR3 contains 19 residues. CDR3 nucleotides: TGTGCCAGCAGCTATAAGACAGGGTTGACAGACCTAACTAATGAAAAACTGTTTTTT. Translating gives CASSYKTGLTDLTNEKLFF. The full variable domain, rest sourced from reference TRBV7-9 and TRBJ1-4, is DTGVSQNPRHKITKRGQNVTFRCDPISEHNRLYWYRQTLGQGPEFLTYFQNEAQLEKSRLLSDRFSAERPKGSFSTLEIQRTEQGDSAMYLCASSYKTGLTDLTNEKLFFGSGTQLSVL.

The V call is TRBV11-3, the J call TRBJ1-1; D may be TRBD1 (6 bases). CDR1 SGHNT and CDR2 YENEEA come from the germline V gene. V lost 1 base, J lost 10 bases, and 13 bases lay in between. This CDR3 has 13 residues. CDR3 coding DNA: TGTGCCAGCAGCTTAGCTCCCAGGGGAGCAGCTTTCTTT. As protein: CASSLAPRGAAFF.

The chain carries TRBV19 and TRBJ1-1; D might be TRBD1 (6 bases). V dropped 5 bases and J dropped 8 bases, with 15 bases sitting between them. Germline V CDR1 and CDR2: LNHDA, SQIVND (reference sequence). This CDR3 has 13 amino acids. The chain's CDR3 is CASSPMVGTEAFF. The CDR3 bases are TGTGCCAGTAGTCCGATGGTAGGGACAGAAGCTTTCTTT.

J is TRBJ2-5 and V is TRBV28; TRBD2 matches at 10 bases. V lost 6 bases and J lost 2; bases outside the gene matches: 6. The CDR3 loop spans 15 amino acids. The germline gives CDR1 MDHEN, CDR2 SYDVKM. The chain's CDR3 is CASRELAGSQETQYF. The CDR3 region has the DNA TGTGCCAGCAGGGAACTAGCGGGATCACAAGAGACCCAGTACTTC.

The chain combines TRBV28 with TRBJ2-5; 10 positions agree with TRBD1. The last part of the DNA fits TRBJ2-7 better; the J call may be wrong. Germline V gives CDR1 MDHEN, CDR2 SYDVKM. The CDR3 is 15 amino acids. CDR3 protein: CAIGRTGGSSYEQYF. The CDR3 DNA is TGTGCCATCGGACGGACAGGGGGGAGCTCCTACGAGCAGTACTTC.

The CDR3 DNA reads TGCGCCAGCAGCCAAGATTATGGAGCTTATCAGCCCCAGCATTTT. Protein product: CASSQDYGAYQPQHF. V and J are TRBV4-3 and TRBJ1-5; D remains ambiguous. The germline V and J ends were trimmed by 0 bases and 5 bases, with 11 bases remaining between them. Per germline, CDR1 LGHNA and CDR2 YSLEER. The CDR3 runs to 15 residues.

The chain recombines TRBV25-1 with TRBJ1-1; 8 nucleotides align to TRBD1. Trimming at V came to 6 bases and at J to 2 bases, leaving 5 bases not matched to a gene. Per the germline V gene, CDR1 is MGHDK and CDR2 is SYGVNS. The CDR3 loop spans 14 amino acids. The CDR3 coding sequence is TGTGCCAGCAGACAACAGGGGGTAAACACTGAAGCTTTCTTT. Translating gives CASRQQGVNTEAFF.

V is TRBV7-2 and J is TRBJ2-1; 8 bases are a match to TRBD2. V shed 0 bases, J shed 1 base, and the junction held 5 bases outside the gene matches. Germline loops: CDR1 SGHTA, CDR2 FQGNSA. The CDR3 totals 17 residues. CDR3 sequence: CASSLAGAGDSYNEQFF. The CDR3 region has the DNA TGTGCCAGCAGCTTAGCTGGAGCGGGGGATTCCTACAATGAGCAGTTCTTC.

The chain employs TRBV5-1 and TRBJ1-2; 9 bases are a match to TRBD1. Germline V lookup: CDR1 SGHRS, CDR2 YFSETQ. The trim removed 4 bases at V and 8 bases at J, leaving 9 bases unmatched. The CDR3 extends over 14 amino acids. The CDR3 DNA reads as TGCGCCAGCAGCACAAACAGGGGGCAGGTCGGCTACACCTTC. It is translated as CASSTNRGQVGYTF.

CDR3 DNA: TGCGCCAGCAGCTTGGTCCATAGCTCCTACAATGAGCAGTTCTTC. It encodes CASSLVHSSYNEQFF. V gene TRBV5-1 combines with J gene TRBJ2-1; D is uncertain. V was clipped by 0 bases and J by 0 bases, with 7 bases between them. There are 15 residues in the CDR3. Germline assignment: CDR1 SGHRS and CDR2 YFSETQ.